Here is one TCR beta chain with its context. The entry originates in a study of T cell repertoires in cytomegalovirus infection. Study information: Public signatures in TCR beta pointed to CMV infection and matching HLA type.

TCRdb re-called the reads through MiXCR, storing one row per CDR3 protein. This sample has some 600,000 distinct CDR3 sequences; less than 25% occur once, and the top ten carry 6.5% to 10%. The V end lost 3 bases, the J end lost 9 bases, and 8 bases lay between the germline ends. Germline CDR1 and CDR2: SQVTM and ANQGSEA. This CDR3 spans 10 amino acids. The clonotype was recovered from a human donor in good health (CMV status not recorded). Some clones in this sample may be carry-over from other donors' samples. Sequencing used CD8+ T cells from PBMCs. The V and J genes are TRBV29-1 and TRBJ1-1, with unresolved D. The CDR3 region has the DNA TGCAGCGTTGACCAGTATCAAGCTTTCTTT. It specifies CSVDQYQAFF.